This entry lists 26 T cell receptor beta chains sequenced from one sample in a study of blood T cell repertoires in COVID-19. The table came from immunoSEQ multiplex PCR; TCRdb's copy has only in-frame clones and leaves some out. The sample lists roughly 400,000 clones; just under 90% were seen once. The sample taken for sequencing was PBMCs or T cells enriched from blood (not recorded which). The receptor source for this set is a woman between 50 and 59 years old who had recovered from COVID-19.

This rearrangement joins TRBV6-2 or TRBV6-3 to TRBJ1-2; TRBD1 is a possible D gene (6 bases). Germline V gene data show CDR1 as MNHEY and CDR2 as SVGEGT. V was trimmed by 3 bases and J by 6 bases, leaving 11 bases between them. The CDR3 is 13 residues long. The CDR3 DNA is TGTGCCAGCAGTTATGGACAGAGTCATGGCTACACCTTC. This encodes CASSYGQSHGYTF.

The V gene is TRBV27, the J gene TRBJ2-3, with a possible D match to TRBD2 (5 bases). This CDR3 is built from 14 residues. The V gene lost 3 bases and the J gene lost 6 bases, with 13 bases spanning the gap. Germline V gene sequence: CDR1 MNHEY, CDR2 SMNVEV (reference sequence). The CDR3 region is CASSFPSQRDTQYF. The DNA for the CDR3 is TGTGCCAGCAGTTTCCCTAGCCAACGGGATACGCAGTATTTT.

V is TRBV6-5 and J is TRBJ1-6, with 7 bases lining up with TRBD1. This CDR3 has 15 amino acids. The ends lost 8 bases at V and 10 bases at J; junction bases unmatched: 14. CDR1 and CDR2 (germline): MNHEY, SVGAGI. The CDR3 DNA sequence: TGTGCCAGCTCACCCCTGACAGGGCAGGAGTCACCCCTCCACTTT. Its protein product is CASSPLTGQESPLHF.

In regard to this clone: The same CDR3 can be traced to other DNA sequences in this sample. This chain connects TRBV5-1 to TRBJ2-7; possible D gene TRBD2, 6 bases. This CDR3 comprises 13 residues. Germline loops: CDR1 SGHRS, CDR2 YFSETQ. V lost 2 bases and J 2 bases, leaving 8 bases between the germline ends. The CDR3 region has the DNA TGCGCCAGCAGCTTCGGGGGTCCCTACGAGCAGTACTTC. The encoded protein is CASSFGGPYEQYF. The entire variable domain, with the rest obtained from reference TRBV5-1 and TRBJ2-7, is as follows: KAGVTQTPRYLIKTRGQQVTLSCSPISGHRSVSWYQQTPGQGLQFLFEYFSETQRNKGNFPGRFSGRQFSNSRSEMNVSTLELGDSALYLCASSFGGPYEQYFGPGTRLTVT.

The rearrangement uses TRBV28 and TRBJ1-1; the D gene is possibly TRBD1 (6 bases). The CDR3 has 14 residues. The germline V and J ends were trimmed by 3 bases and 3 bases, with 11 bases remaining between them. CDR1 and CDR2 (germline): MDHEN, SYDVKM. The CDR3 sequence: CASSFPRGYTEAFF. CDR3 DNA sequence: TGTGCCAGCAGTTTTCCTAGGGGGTACACTGAAGCTTTCTTT.

The J gene is TRBJ2-3, the V gene TRBV24-1; possible D gene TRBD1, 6 bases. Germline V gives CDR1 KGHDR, CDR2 SFDVKD. The CDR3 has 15 amino acids. V lost 5 bases, J lost 2 bases, and 13 bases lay in between. The CDR3 DNA reads TGTGCCACCAGTGCGATCAGGGGAGACACAGATACGCAGTATTTT. It is translated as CATSAIRGDTDTQYF.

The chain combines TRBV4-1 with TRBJ1-4; 8 bases fit TRBD1. CDR1 and CDR2 from the germline V gene are MGHRA and YSYEKL. V shed 5 bases, J shed 3 bases, and the junction held 5 bases outside the gene matches. The CDR3 is made up of 15 amino acids. This CDR3 reads CASSSHRGSNEKLFF. CDR3 coding DNA: TGCGCCAGCAGCTCCCACAGGGGGTCTAATGAAAAACTGTTTTTT.

The V gene is TRBV4-3, the J gene TRBJ2-2; the D is unclear. The CDR3 extends over 14 amino acids. Germline CDR1 is LGHNA and CDR2 is YSLEER. Trimming cost V 2 bases and J 7 bases, with 11 bases left between them. CDR3 DNA: TGCGCCAGCAGCCAACCTAATAGCCTCGGGGAGCTGTTTTTT. Translation gives CASSQPNSLGELFF.

The rearrangement uses TRBV11-2 and TRBJ1-2; D possibly corresponds to TRBD1 (6 bases). Germline assignment: CDR1 SGHAT and CDR2 FQNNGV. V was pared by 3 bases and J by 4 bases, with 12 bases between. There are 14 residues in the CDR3. This chain's CDR3 is CASSFTDSAYGYTF. The DNA for the CDR3 is TGTGCCAGCAGCTTTACGGACAGCGCCTATGGCTACACCTTC. Based on the CDR3 plus reference TRBV11-2 and TRBJ1-2, the full variable domain is EAGVAQSPRYKIIEKRQSVAFWCNPISGHATLYWYQQILGQGPKLLIQFQNNGVVDDSQLPKDRFSAERLKGVDSTLKIQPAKLEDSAVYLCASSFTDSAYGYTFGSGTRLTVV.

The V call is TRBV7-9, the J call TRBJ2-1; weak D call: TRBD2 (7 bases). This CDR3 has 16 amino acids. The germline CDR1 and CDR2 sequences are SEHNR and FQNEAQ (reference sequence). Trimming cost V 5 bases and J 7 bases, with 21 bases left between them. The chain's CDR3 is CASSTQTGRGDNEQFF. The CDR3 DNA follows: TGTGCCAGCAGCACCCAAACAGGGAGGGGGGATAATGAGCAGTTCTTC. Full variable domain (missing parts from reference TRBV7-9 and TRBJ2-1): DTGVSQNPRHKITKRGQNVTFRCDPISEHNRLYWYRQTLGQGPEFLTYFQNEAQLEKSRLLSDRFSAERPKGSFSTLEIQRTEQGDSAMYLCASSTQTGRGDNEQFFGPGTRLTVL.

This rearrangement joins TRBV7-2 to TRBJ2-7; D possibly corresponds to TRBD2 (6 bases). The germline V gene has CDR1 SGHTA and CDR2 FQGNSA. There are 16 residues in the CDR3. The V end lost 0 bases, the J end lost 3 bases, and 15 bases lay between the germline ends. The CDR3 sequence: CASSLAHRGLLYEQYF. The CDR3 DNA reads as TGTGCCAGCAGCTTAGCGCACCGGGGACTCCTCTACGAGCAGTACTTC.

This clone came up once. The chain recombines TRBV4-1 with TRBJ2-7; 16 bases align to TRBD2. The CDR3 runs to 19 residues. The junction had 9 bases not matched to a gene; V was cut back by 4 bases and J by 0 bases. In germline, CDR1 is MGHRA, CDR2 YSYEKL. The CDR3 protein is CASSPGLAGGLRSSYEQYF. CDR3 sequence (DNA): TGCGCCAGCAGCCCGGGACTAGCGGGGGGGCTCCGAAGCTCCTACGAGCAGTACTTC.

V usage is TRBV4-2 and J usage is TRBJ1-5, with a tentative D call TRBD1 (6 bases). Germline V gene lookup returns CDR1 LGHNA and CDR2 YNFKEQ. This CDR3 is 16 amino acids long. Trimming left V 3 bases short and J 0 bases short, with 12 bases between. CDR3 nucleotides: TGTGCCAGCAGCCACCAGGGGCAGTATAGCAATCAGCCCCAGCATTTT. It specifies CASSHQGQYSNQPQHF.

The chain uses TRBV5-1 and TRBJ1-1; D gene uncertain. The germline V and J ends were trimmed by 0 bases and 1 base, with 13 bases remaining between them. The CDR3 sequence is 16 residues long. Looked up from germline, CDR1 is SGHRS and CDR2 is YFSETQ. The CDR3 loop reads CASSLGHRTQNTEAFF. In nucleotides, the CDR3 is TGCGCCAGCAGCTTGGGACATAGAACCCAGAACACTGAAGCTTTCTTT.

The chain employs TRBV7-8 and TRBJ2-5; D might be TRBD2 (7 bases). Germline CDR1 SGHVS, CDR2 FQNEAQ. The CDR3 is made up of 14 amino acids. V lost 10 bases and J 7 bases, leaving 22 bases between the germline ends. The CDR3 DNA is TGTGCCACCCAACGAGGGGGGGACCCGGGGACCCAGTACTTC. Its translation is CATQRGGDPGTQYF.

The CDR3 DNA is TGTGCCAGCAGCTTGAGAAGGACTCAGGGGTATGGCTACACCTTC. Its protein product is CASSLRRTQGYGYTF. This sequence joins TRBV5-6 and TRBJ1-2; possibly TRBD1 for D (6 bases). Trimming removed 1 base at V and 5 bases at J, with 15 bases between. The germline V gene has CDR1 SGHDT and CDR2 YYEEEE. This CDR3 is 15 amino acids long.

The rearrangement links TRBV5-5 to TRBJ2-3; 8 bases map to TRBD2. V lost 1 base and J lost 2; bases outside the gene matches: 6. Germline assignment: CDR1 SGHKS and CDR2 YYEKEE (reference sequence). The CDR3 is 16 amino acids. The CDR3 here is CASSLYRGGPTDTQYF. The CDR3 DNA is TGTGCCAGCAGCTTGTATCGGGGGGGCCCCACAGATACGCAGTATTTT.

The chain has TRBV28 and TRBJ2-7; 8 bases are shared with TRBD2. This CDR3 comprises 15 residues. In germline, CDR1 is MDHEN, CDR2 SYDVKM. J gave up 5 bases and V 3 bases, and 9 bases lay outside the gene matches. In nucleotides, the CDR3 is TGTGCCAGCAGTTTCGGGAGCGGGGGAATCGACGAGCAGTACTTC. Protein product: CASSFGSGGIDEQYF.

The chain carries TRBV19 and TRBJ2-7; D may be TRBD1 (6 bases). The germline V gene has CDR1 LNHDA and CDR2 SQIVND (reference sequence). Deletions cut 4 bases from V and 1 base from J, with 26 bases between. CDR3 length equals 19 residues. CDR3 in amino acids: CASSTVSVDDRLLSYEQYF. The CDR3 DNA follows: TGTGCCAGTAGTACCGTGTCTGTCGACGACAGGCTACTTTCCTACGAGCAGTACTTC.

A few counts support this clone. This chain joins TRBV7-8 and TRBJ1-1; D uncertain. Germline values: CDR1 SGHVS, CDR2 FQNEAQ. V was cut by 4 bases and J by 5 bases, with 11 bases left in between. The CDR3 runs 13 residues. The CDR3 sequence: CASSYSEGTEAFF. CDR3 DNA: TGTGCCAGCAGCTATAGCGAAGGAACTGAAGCTTTCTTT.

The rearrangement links TRBV6-5 to TRBJ1-1; no clear D gene. The germline V gene has CDR1 MNHEY and CDR2 SVGAGI. The V end lost 8 bases, the J end lost 0 bases, and 13 bases lay between the germline ends. This CDR3 is built from 14 residues. The CDR3 DNA sequence: TGTGCCAGCTTGAAAATGGGCCTGAACACTGAAGCTTTCTTT. The encoded protein is CASLKMGLNTEAFF.

The V gene is TRBV6-4, the J gene TRBJ1-2; 10 positions agree with TRBD1. With 3 bases clipped from V and 6 bases from J, the junction kept 7 bases outside the gene matches. Looked up from germline, CDR1 is MRHNA and CDR2 is SNTAGT. The length of the CDR3 is 15 residues. In DNA form, the CDR3 reads TGTGCCAGCAGTGAAGGACAGGGGGTCGTAGATGGCTACACCTTC. This gives the protein CASSEGQGVVDGYTF.

The V and J genes are TRBV28 and TRBJ1-1; D remains unclear. This CDR3 spans 14 amino acids. V was shortened by 3 bases and J by 1 base, with 9 bases between the two germline ends. Germline V gene sequence: CDR1 MDHEN, CDR2 SYDVKM. CDR3 region: CASSFSPSNTEAFF. The CDR3 DNA reads as TGTGCCAGCAGTTTTTCCCCCTCGAACACTGAAGCTTTCTTT. The variable domain in full, with the rest retrieved from reference TRBV28 and TRBJ1-1, is DVKVTQSSRYLVKRTGEKVFLECVQDMDHENMFWYRQDPGLGLRLIYFSYDVKMKEKGDIPEGYSVSREKKERFSLILESASTNQTSMYLCASSFSPSNTEAFFGQGTRLTVV.

The chain uses TRBV28 and TRBJ2-7, with TRBD1 matching 7 bases. Germline V gene sequence: CDR1 MDHEN, CDR2 SYDVKM. This CDR3 has 13 amino acids. The junction had 7 bases not matched to a gene; V was cut back by 9 bases and J by 2 bases. This CDR3 reads CASTDRRPYEQYF. DNA of the CDR3: TGTGCCAGTACGGACAGGCGACCCTACGAGCAGTACTTC.

The chain has TRBV28 and TRBJ1-1; D perhaps matches TRBD1 (5 bases). Deletions cut 4 bases from V and 2 bases from J, with 14 bases between. CDR1 is MDHEN and CDR2 is SYDVKM in the germline V gene. This CDR3 is built from 15 residues. CDR3 sequence: CASSSSNRKNTEAFF. DNA of the CDR3: TGTGCCAGCAGTTCCTCTAACAGGAAAAACACTGAAGCTTTCTTT.

This sequence joins TRBV30 and TRBJ1-6, with D tentatively TRBD1 (6 bases). The length of the CDR3 is 16 residues. The germline CDR1 and CDR2 sequences are GTSNPN and SVGIG (reference sequence). V shed 0 bases and J shed 2 bases, with 11 bases lying between them. In DNA form, the CDR3 reads TGTGCCTGGAGTGTACAGGGTAGAGCCTATAATTCACCCCTCCACTTT. Amino acid sequence: CAWSVQGRAYNSPLHF.